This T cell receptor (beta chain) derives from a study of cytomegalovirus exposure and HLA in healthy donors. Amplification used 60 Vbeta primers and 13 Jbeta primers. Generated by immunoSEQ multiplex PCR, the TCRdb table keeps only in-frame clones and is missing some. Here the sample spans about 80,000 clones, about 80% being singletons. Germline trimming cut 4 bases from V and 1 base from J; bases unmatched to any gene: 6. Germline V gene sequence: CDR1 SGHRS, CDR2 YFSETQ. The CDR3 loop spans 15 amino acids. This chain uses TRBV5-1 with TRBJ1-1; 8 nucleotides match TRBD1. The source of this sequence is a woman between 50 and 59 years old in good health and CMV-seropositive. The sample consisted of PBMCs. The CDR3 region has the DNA TGCGCCAGCAGCGCACAAACAGGGGGGAACACTGAAGCTTTCTTT. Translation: CASSAQTGGNTEAFF.